This TCR beta chain derives from a study of response to subunit inactivated influenza vaccine. Trimming took off 4 bases at V and 1 base at J, with 13 bases between the two ends. CDR3 length: 15 amino acids. Germline V gene data show CDR1 as SNHLY and CDR2 as FYNNEI. This clonotype was recorded many times. MiXCR, run by TCRdb on the RT-PCR reads, gives a single entry per CDR3 protein. The sample has approximately 530,000 distinct CDR3 sequences; 7.5% to 8.5% are singletons. The receptor comes from a man aged 45 to 75 who received an inactivated influenza vaccine. This chain uses TRBV2 with TRBJ2-5; D is possibly TRBD1 (6 bases). The specimen comprised PBMCs from blood, sampled less than 30 months after vaccination. For the CDR3, the DNA is TGTGCCAGCAGTGCCTACGGACAGCTCCAAGAGACCCAGTACTTC. It yields the protein CASSAYGQLQETQYF.